Each of the 29 T cell receptor beta chains below was sequenced from the same sample in a study of cytomegalovirus exposure and HLA in healthy donors. The PCR ran on 60 Vbeta and 13 Jbeta primers. Some clones are missing from TCRdb's copy, which holds only in-frame ones; the method was immunoSEQ multiplex PCR. The sample has nearly 200,000 clones, 82% seen once. The material sequenced was PBMCs. The receptors come from a woman aged 45 to 65 in good health and CMV-seropositive.

This clone was counted only a few times. The CDR3 DNA follows: TGTGCCAGCAGCTTGATTAGCTCCTACAATGAGCAGTTCTTC. Its translation: CASSLISSYNEQFF. This sequence joins TRBV7-6 and TRBJ2-1; D gene ambiguous. Germline V gene lookup returns CDR1 SGHVS and CDR2 FNYEAQ. CDR3 length equals 14 residues. Trimming took 3 bases from V and 0 from J, leaving 6 bases between them. The full variable domain, rest sourced from reference TRBV7-6 and TRBJ2-1, is GAGVSQSPRYKVTKRGQDVALRCDPISGHVSLYWYRQALGQGPEFLTYFNYEAQQDKSGLPNDRFSAERPEGSISTLTIQRTEQRDSAMYRCASSLISSYNEQFFGPGTRLTVL.

J is TRBJ2-2 and V is TRBV27, with a tentative D call TRBD2 (5 bases). CDR3 length: 16 amino acids. Germline V gene data show CDR1 as MNHEY and CDR2 as SMNVEV (reference sequence). Trimming cost V 0 bases and J 4 bases, with 12 bases left between them. The CDR3 region is CASSLSRGSGTGELFF. Here the CDR3 DNA reads TGTGCCAGCAGTTTATCGCGAGGGTCGGGCACCGGGGAGCTGTTTTTT.

The rearrangement uses TRBV7-2 and TRBJ2-1; no clear D. The CDR3 runs 14 residues. The V and J ends lost 3 bases and 0 bases respectively, with 6 bases between them. In germline, CDR1 is SGHTA, CDR2 FQGNSA. CDR3 DNA sequence: TGTGCCAGCAGCTTCCGGAGCTCCTACAATGAGCAGTTCTTC. Protein product: CASSFRSSYNEQFF.

V gene TRBV27 combines with J gene TRBJ2-7; possibly TRBD1 for D (6 bases). V gave up 5 bases and J gave up 6 bases, with 14 bases separating them. CDR3 length: 13 amino acids. Germline CDR1 reads MNHEY; CDR2 reads SMNVEV (reference sequence). The CDR3 protein is CASSPSTGIEQYF. As DNA, the CDR3 is TGTGCCAGCAGTCCCTCCACAGGGATCGAGCAGTACTTC.

This sequence joins TRBV18 and TRBJ2-7, with 8 bases that match TRBD2. Germline CDR1 is KGHSH and CDR2 is LQKENI. V was pared by 3 bases and J by 6 bases, with 7 bases of the junction left unmatched. CDR3 length equals 14 residues. The CDR3 loop reads CASSPTAGGPEQYF. CDR3 nucleotides: TGTGCCAGCTCACCTACCGCGGGGGGTCCCGAGCAGTACTTC.

V is TRBV6-5 and J is TRBJ1-5; 7 bases line up with TRBD1. J gave up 6 bases and V 5 bases, and 10 bases lay outside the gene matches. The CDR3 has 15 amino acids. The germline CDR1 and CDR2 sequences are MNHEY and SVGAGI. CDR3 nucleotide sequence: TGTGCCAGCAGTCCAGTCGACAGGGTGGGTCAGCCCCAGCATTTT. It is translated as CASSPVDRVGQPQHF.

This clone has more than one count but fewer than ten. The chain employs TRBV5-1 and TRBJ1-1; 11 bases line up with TRBD1. V shed 4 bases and J 5 bases; nucleotides not matched to a gene: 7. Looked up from germline, CDR1 is SGHRS and CDR2 is YFSETQ. The CDR3 is 15 amino acids. DNA for the CDR3: TGCGCCAGCAGCCCCGGGACAGGGGGAGGGACTGAAGCTTTCTTT. Amino acids: CASSPGTGGGTEAFF.

This CDR3 is CASSPPISYEQYF. The CDR3 bases are TGTGCCAGCTCACCACCAATATCCTACGAGCAGTACTTC. The chain carries TRBV18 and TRBJ2-7; no reliable D call. From germline, CDR1 is KGHSH and CDR2 LQKENI. The CDR3 runs 13 residues. Trimming took off 0 bases at V and 1 base at J, with 4 bases between the two ends.

Note on this clone: One end of the junction does not line up with germline, which may come from a read error. The CDR3 DNA reads as TGTGCCAGCCGCCGTGTGGGCGGGAGGCCCCTGTTC. Translating it yields CASRRVGGRPLF. This chain uses TRBV2 with TRBJ2-7, with TRBD2 matching 8 bases. Germline CDR1 SNHLY, CDR2 FYNNEI. The CDR3 loop spans 12 amino acids.

V is TRBV28 and J is TRBJ2-7, with TRBD2 as a possible D gene (5 bases). V was pared by 5 bases and J by 2 bases, with 13 bases between. Germline CDR1 is MDHEN and CDR2 is SYDVKM. This CDR3 comprises 14 residues. CDR3 in DNA: TGTGCCAGCAGTCCCCCCCTCGGGACCTACGAGCAGTACTTC. Residues: CASSPPLGTYEQYF.

Only a few counts were recorded for this clone. V and J are TRBV29-1 and TRBJ2-3, with TRBD2 matching 8 bases. Germline CDR1 reads SQVTM; CDR2 reads ANQGSEA. With V trimmed by 7 bases and J by 3 bases, 15 bases remained unmatched. The CDR3 spans 16 residues. This CDR3 is CSAWLPGRASTDTQYF. CDR3 nucleotide sequence: TGCAGCGCGTGGCTACCCGGGAGGGCCAGTACAGATACGCAGTATTTT.

The V call is TRBV28, the J call TRBJ2-7; 7 bases align to TRBD2. CDR3 length: 13 residues. Trimming removed 4 bases from V and 5 bases from J; junction bases left unmatched: 5. Germline CDR1 reads MDHEN; CDR2 reads SYDVKM. The DNA of the CDR3 is TGTGCCAGCAGTTCTGGGACTATAGACGAGCAGTACTTC. This translates into CASSSGTIDEQYF.

Notes on this clone: Germline is not matched at one junction end, which may reflect a read error. The chain couples TRBV7-2 to TRBJ2-6, with 7 bases identical to TRBD2. The CDR3 is made up of 15 amino acids. Germline CDR1 is SGHTA and CDR2 is FQGNSA. For the CDR3, the DNA is TGTGCCAGCAGACTACTAGCGACTGGGGCCAACGGCCTGACTTTC. Its protein product is CASRLLATGANGLTF.

This clone was found a few times. This chain uses TRBV30 with TRBJ2-7, with a weak D call TRBD2 (5 bases). Germline CDR1 and CDR2: GTSNPN and SVGIG (reference sequence). The CDR3 is 12 residues long. V dropped 0 bases and J dropped 7 bases, with 10 bases sitting between them. CDR3 region: CAWSVLGNEQYF. CDR3 DNA: TGTGCCTGGAGTGTACTAGGGAATGAGCAGTACTTC.

This chain joins TRBV9 and TRBJ1-3; tentative D call: TRBD1 (5 bases). The CDR3 is 16 amino acids. The germline V gene encodes CDR1 SGDLS and CDR2 YYNGEE. The V and J ends lost 3 bases and 0 bases respectively, with 13 bases between them. The CDR3 nucleotides are TGTGCCAGCAGCGCCGGGACTCTTGGCTCTGGAAACACCATATATTTT. Protein: CASSAGTLGSGNTIYF. Combining the CDR3 with reference TRBV9 and TRBJ1-3 gives the whole variable domain DSGVTQTPKHLITATGQRVTLRCSPRSGDLSVYWYQQSLDQGLQFLIQYYNGEERAKGNILERFSAQQFPDLHSELNLSSLELGDSALYFCASSAGTLGSGNTIYFGEGSWLTVV.

This sequence joins TRBV27 and TRBJ2-7; 9 bases fit TRBD2. The V and J ends lost 0 bases and 3 bases, in that order; junction bases with no gene match: 12. Germline assignment: CDR1 MNHEY and CDR2 SMNVEV (reference sequence). The CDR3 covers 18 residues. The CDR3 DNA is TGTGCCAGCAGTTTATCTTCCTTAGCGGGAGACTTCGGCTACGAGCAGTACTTC. Translation gives CASSLSSLAGDFGYEQYF.

V and J are TRBV11-2 and TRBJ2-5, with 10 bases lining up with TRBD2. V lost 2 bases and J lost 9; bases outside the gene matches: 6. The CDR3 length is 14 residues. The germline V gene has CDR1 SGHAT and CDR2 FQNNGV. CDR3: CASSLSSGGTAQYF. CDR3 DNA: TGTGCCAGCAGCTTATCTAGCGGGGGAACGGCCCAGTACTTC.

This chain uses TRBV2 with TRBJ2-6, with TRBD1 matching 10 bases. Germline V gene data show CDR1 as SNHLY and CDR2 as FYNNEI. CDR3 size: 17 residues. J was trimmed by 4 bases and V by 1 base; bases with no gene match: 4. The CDR3 DNA reads as TGTGCCAGCAGTGAAGGACAGGGGGCGCGGGGGGCCAACGTCCTGACTTTC. This gives the protein CASSEGQGARGANVLTF. Full variable domain (remainder filled in from reference TRBV2 and TRBJ2-6): EPEVTQTPSHQVTQMGQEVILRCVPISNHLYFYWYRQILGQKVEFLVSFYNNEISEKSEIFDDQFSVERPDGSNFTLKIRSTKLEDSAMYFCASSEGQGARGANVLTFGAGSRLTVL.

The J gene is TRBJ2-6, the V gene TRBV19; no definite D call. Trimming took off 3 bases at V and 0 bases at J, with 9 bases between the two ends. The CDR3 consists of 16 residues. Germline assignment: CDR1 LNHDA and CDR2 SQIVND (reference sequence). The CDR3 is CASSMYSPSGANVLTF. The CDR3 nucleotides are TGTGCCAGTAGTATGTATTCCCCCTCTGGGGCCAACGTCCTGACTTTC.

Notes on this clone: A read error may account for a junction end that differs from germline. The V call is TRBV7-9, the J call TRBJ1-5; 7 nucleotides align to TRBD1. The length of the CDR3 is 14 residues. Looked up from germline, CDR1 is SEHNR and CDR2 is FQNEAQ (reference sequence). CDR3 sequence: CSSSLGTGDQPQHF. The CDR3 bases are TGTTCCAGCAGCTTAGGTACAGGGGATCAGCCCCAGCATTTT.

The CDR3 is CASSPRTGLHTEAFF. In DNA form, the CDR3 reads TGTGCCAGTAGTCCAAGGACAGGTTTGCACACTGAAGCTTTCTTT. V and J are TRBV19 and TRBJ1-1, with 7 bases matching TRBD1. Germline CDR1 and CDR2: LNHDA and SQIVND (reference sequence). Losses at the gene ends were 5 bases for V and 3 bases for J; bases not matched to a gene: 9. This CDR3 has 15 amino acids.

The chain employs TRBV19 and TRBJ1-2; no clear D. CDR1 is LNHDA, CDR2 SQIVND, per germline (reference sequence). CDR3 size: 15 residues. Trimming removed 0 bases from V and 4 bases from J, with 12 bases in between. The CDR3 DNA sequence: TGTGCCAGTAGTATAGACGGGCCGGCGGGCTATGGCTACACCTTC. It yields the protein CASSIDGPAGYGYTF. Filled out from reference TRBV19 and TRBJ1-2, the complete variable domain reads DGGITQSPKYLFRKEGQNVTLSCEQNLNHDAMYWYRQDPGQGLRLIYYSQIVNDFQKGDIAEGYSVSREKKESFPLTVTSAQKNPTAFYLCASSIDGPAGYGYTFGSGTRLTVV.

V usage is TRBV7-8 and J usage is TRBJ2-1; 8 bases align to TRBD2. The CDR3 length is 21 residues. The V and J ends lost 5 bases and 4 bases, in that order; junction bases with no gene match: 25. Germline V CDR1 and CDR2: SGHVS, FQNEAQ. CDR3 nucleotide sequence: TGTGCCAGCAGCCCATCTATCAGCGGGACTAGTCGGATTCCAAGGTACAATGAGCAGTTCTTC. It codes for CASSPSISGTSRIPRYNEQFF.

The chain couples TRBV7-8 to TRBJ2-1; 11 positions agree with TRBD2. The ends lost 7 bases at V and 4 bases at J; junction bases unmatched: 6. Germline V CDR1 and CDR2: SGHVS, FQNEAQ. The CDR3 sequence is 15 residues long. This CDR3 reads CASTRTSGGYNEQFF. The CDR3, as DNA: TGTGCCAGCACCCGTACTAGCGGGGGTTACAATGAGCAGTTCTTC.

The chain links TRBV27 to TRBJ2-7; 9 bases are shared with TRBD1. Germline V CDR1 and CDR2: MNHEY, SMNVEV (reference sequence). The CDR3 consists of 20 residues. V was clipped by 5 bases and J by 4 bases; unmatched bases: 24. The CDR3 bases are TGTGCCAGCAGTAACTTCTGGACAGGGGTCGGCAATACGTTAGGATACGAGCAGTACTTC. Translated, it gives CASSNFWTGVGNTLGYEQYF.

In regard to this clone: This sample includes further DNA sequences coding for the same CDR3. V and J are TRBV6-6 and TRBJ2-7, with TRBD1 matching over 8 bases. Per the germline V gene, CDR1 is MNHNY and CDR2 is SVGAGI (reference sequence). V dropped 5 bases and J dropped 2; count of bases not matched to a gene: 2. The CDR3 spans 13 residues. The CDR3 reads CASSGQGTYEQYF. As DNA, the CDR3 is TGTGCCAGCAGTGGACAGGGAACCTACGAGCAGTACTTC.

The chain is built from TRBV11-2 and TRBJ1-4; no firm D call. CDR1 and CDR2 from the germline V gene are SGHAT and FQNNGV. Trimming shortened V by 0 bases and J by 4 bases, and 6 bases separated the two germline ends. The CDR3 sequence is 14 residues long. CDR3 in DNA: TGTGCCAGCAGCTTAGATCAGTATAATGAAAAACTGTTTTTT. This codes for CASSLDQYNEKLFF.

The CDR3 region is CASSLRRTGGNTIYF. DNA of the CDR3: TGTGCCAGCAGCTTACGACGGACAGGGGGAAACACCATATATTTT. The rearrangement links TRBV5-4 to TRBJ1-3; 8 bases are shared with TRBD1. Germline trimming cut 2 bases from V and 4 bases from J; bases unmatched to any gene: 5. There are 15 residues in the CDR3. Germline V gene sequence: CDR1 SGHNT, CDR2 YYREEE (reference sequence).

The V and J genes are TRBV15 and TRBJ2-2, with TRBD2 identical over 9 bases. The CDR3 has 13 amino acids. The germline V gene has CDR1 LNHNV and CDR2 YYDKDF (reference sequence). V trimming: 9 bases; J trimming: 5 bases; junction bases outside the gene matches: 4. The chain's CDR3 is CATSLAGTGELFF. The CDR3 DNA is TGTGCCACGTCGCTAGCGGGGACCGGGGAGCTGTTTTTT. Full variable domain (missing parts from reference TRBV15 and TRBJ2-2): DAMVIQNPRYQVTQFGKPVTLSCSQTLNHNVMYWYQQKSSQAPKLLFHYYDKDFNNEADTPDNFQSRRPNTSFCFLDIRSPGLGDTAMYLCATSLAGTGELFFGEGSRLTVL.